This TCR beta chain was captured in a study of blood T cell repertoires in COVID-19. Under the authors' procedure: Reference gene primer amplification yielded estimated nucleated cell counts. Produced via immunoSEQ multiplex PCR; TCRdb's table is partial and in-frame only. The DNA was the basis for D and trimming; V, J and clone size are from that table. The table has 300,000 to 450,000 clones, over 75% seen once; the top ten hold 1.3%. Trimming stripped 5 bases from V and 4 bases from J, with 15 bases between. The CDR3 covers 14 residues. Looked up from germline, CDR1 is SGHDT and CDR2 is YYEEEE. Participants were aged roughly 18 to 100 years from more than 20 US areas. Self-reported history from a screening survey and questionnaire set each donor's cohort.

The receptor was derived from a man aged 25 to 45 who had recovered from COVID-19. The source material was PBMCs or T cells enriched from blood (not recorded which). The chain is built from TRBV5-6 and TRBJ1-2; perhaps TRBD1 as D (5 bases). The DNA of the CDR3 is TGTGCCAGCAGATCTTCAGGGTTGGGCTATGGCTACACCTTC. Its protein product is CASRSSGLGYGYTF.